This TCR beta chain stems from a study of blood T cells in healthy people across ages. Across the whole study: Capturing about one barcoded beta molecule per two T cells was achieved by template switching. General study points: Estimated diversity across one million T cells was deemed an underestimate. There was a strong correlation between TCR beta diversity and naive T cell percentage.

PCR was performed a second time for about 6 to 12 cycles using a sample-barcoded 5' primer and a J-beta primer mix. TCRdb analysed the 5' RACE reads with MiXCR anew, one entry per CDR3 protein. Of 630,000 or so distinct CDR3 sequences in the sample, approximately 30% are singletons; the top ten hold 15% to 18%. Every sample had a minimum of 6.5 million PBMCs isolated. This clonotype was counted at least ten times. Its antigen is unidentified. This CDR3 contains 12 residues. Germline CDR1 PRHDT, CDR2 FYEKMQ (reference sequence). Trimming shortened V by 5 bases and J by 5 bases, and 8 bases separated the two germline ends.

The chain employs TRBV13 and TRBJ2-3, with D unresolved. The sequencing sample was made of blood. The receptor comes from a woman aged 80 or older in good health. This CDR3 reads CASSTSLDTQYF. DNA of the CDR3: TGTGCCAGCAGCACTTCTTTAGATACGCAGTATTTT. Combining the CDR3 with reference TRBV13 and TRBJ2-3 gives the whole variable domain AAGVIQSPRHLIKEKRETATLKCYPIPRHDTVYWYQQGPGQDPQFLISFYEKMQSDKGSIPDRFSAQQFSDYHSELNMSSLELGDSALYFCASSTSLDTQYFGPGTRLTVL.